This passage covers 10 T cell receptor beta chains from one sample sequenced in a study of CD4 T cell repertoires in COVID-19. Sequencing was done directly on freshly isolated, uncultured memory T cells. TCRdb's copy holds only in-frame clones and misses some; the assay was immunoSEQ multiplex PCR. Of fewer than 25,000 clones listed, over 90% were seen once; the top ten hold 0.66%. The source material was circulating follicular helper CD4+ T cells (cTfh) from blood, sampled before the COVID-19 pandemic. The source of these receptors is a human donor who had COVID-19.

The gene calls are TRBV16 and TRBJ1-6, with TRBD1 matching over 8 bases. The CDR3 spans 14 residues. V dropped 4 bases and J dropped 8; count of bases not matched to a gene: 4. The germline V gene encodes CDR1 KGHSY and CDR2 FQNENV. The DNA for the CDR3 is TGTGCCAGCAGCCGCCGGACAGGGTATTCACCCCTCCACTTT. This translates into CASSRRTGYSPLHF.

This chain connects TRBV6-5 to TRBJ1-6; D remains ambiguous. Germline CDR1 and CDR2: MNHEY and SVGAGI. Trimming left V 2 bases short and J 6 bases short, with 8 bases between. The CDR3 totals 14 residues. Written as DNA, the CDR3 is TGTGCCAGCAGTTACCAGGACTCTAATTCACCCCTCCACTTT. It codes for CASSYQDSNSPLHF.

CDR3 residues: CASSAQIGTRSETQYF. CDR3 nucleotides: TGTGCCAGCAGTGCCCAAATCGGGACTAGAAGCGAGACCCAGTACTTC. The chain carries TRBV6-1 and TRBJ2-5, with 8 nucleotides matching TRBD2. CDR1 is MNHNS, CDR2 SASEGT, per germline. The CDR3 loop spans 16 amino acids. Trimming cost V 4 bases and J 5 bases; bases outside gene matches: 12.

The genes are TRBV2 and TRBJ1-5, with a tentative D call TRBD1 (5 bases). The CDR3 runs 14 residues. Trimming pared 4 bases from V and 2 bases from J, leaving 9 bases between. Germline CDR1 SNHLY, CDR2 FYNNEI. This CDR3 reads CASSGGEGNQPQHF. DNA for the CDR3: TGTGCCAGCAGTGGGGGCGAGGGCAATCAGCCCCAGCATTTT. Filled out from reference TRBV2 and TRBJ1-5, the complete variable domain reads EPEVTQTPSHQVTQMGQEVILRCVPISNHLYFYWYRQILGQKVEFLVSFYNNEISEKSEIFDDQFSVERPDGSNFTLKIRSTKLEDSAMYFCASSGGEGNQPQHFGDGTRLSIL.

V and J are TRBV6-1 and TRBJ2-7; 10 bases line up with TRBD1. This CDR3 spans 14 amino acids. Germline V gives CDR1 MNHNS, CDR2 SASEGT. Germline trimming cut 3 bases from V and 6 bases from J; bases unmatched to any gene: 5. In DNA, the CDR3 is TGTGCCAGCAGTGACATCGACAGGGGGCGCGAGCAGTACTTC. Amino acids: CASSDIDRGREQYF.

V is TRBV13 and J is TRBJ2-7; 7 bases align to TRBD2. V gave up 5 bases and J gave up 7 bases; unmatched junction bases: 14. From germline, CDR1 is PRHDT and CDR2 FYEKMQ (reference sequence). The CDR3 runs to 15 residues. Written as DNA, the CDR3 is TGTGCCAGCAGCCCCCGGGGCGGGAGCGGATATGAGCAGTACTTC. Protein: CASSPRGGSGYEQYF.

V and J are TRBV30 and TRBJ1-2; D is ambiguous. The CDR3 sequence is 12 residues long. Trimming pared 0 bases from V and 5 bases from J, leaving 7 bases between. CDR1 and CDR2 (germline): GTSNPN, SVGIG (reference sequence). CDR3 region: CAWSVTGYGYTF. In DNA, the CDR3 is TGTGCCTGGAGTGTGACGGGGTATGGCTACACCTTC. Filled out from reference TRBV30 and TRBJ1-2, the complete variable domain reads SQTIHQWPATLVQPVGSPLSLECTVEGTSNPNLYWYRQAAGRGLQLLFYSVGIGQISSEVPQNLSASRPQDRQFILSSKKLLLSDSGFYLCAWSVTGYGYTFGSGTRLTVV.

The rearrangement joins TRBV19 to TRBJ2-7, with a possible D match to TRBD1 (6 bases). The CDR3 has 13 amino acids. V was clipped by 7 bases and J by 5 bases, with 15 bases between them. Germline V CDR1 and CDR2: LNHDA, SQIVND (reference sequence). The CDR3: CASKRSAGDEQYF. CDR3 DNA sequence: TGTGCCAGTAAACGGAGTGCAGGGGACGAGCAGTACTTC. The complete variable domain, with remaining parts taken from reference TRBV19 and TRBJ2-7, reads DGGITQSPKYLFRKEGQNVTLSCEQNLNHDAMYWYRQDPGQGLRLIYYSQIVNDFQKGDIAEGYSVSREKKESFPLTVTSAQKNPTAFYLCASKRSAGDEQYFGPGTRLTVT.

V and J are TRBV6-5 and TRBJ1-3; D uncertain. Germline lookup yields CDR1 MNHEY and CDR2 SVGAGI. This CDR3 region has 15 residues. Trimming stripped 2 bases from V and 0 bases from J, with 8 bases between. The CDR3 loop reads CASSYGATSGNTIYF. CDR3 nucleotide sequence: TGTGCCAGCAGTTACGGAGCCACCTCTGGAAACACCATATATTTT.

V gene TRBV6-1 combines with J gene TRBJ1-1; D is unresolved. V gave up 6 bases and J gave up 1 base, with 9 bases separating them. Germline V lookup: CDR1 MNHNS, CDR2 SASEGT. CDR3 length: 13 residues. The CDR3 DNA reads as TGTGCCAGCAGCGCTAACAGGAACACTGAAGCTTTCTTT. It codes for CASSANRNTEAFF.